This section outlines one TCR beta chain sequence together with its context. Some clones are missing from TCRdb's copy, which holds only in-frame ones; the method was immunoSEQ multiplex PCR. Found here are approximately 320,000 clones, around nine tenths of them singletons; the top ten hold roughly 2.5%. This record belongs to a study of blood T cell repertoires in COVID-19. The overall study: Sources were T cells, B-cell-depleted T cells, or PBMCs; the material itself was cDNA or gDNA.

The CDR3 length is 15 residues. Deletions cut 3 bases from V and 1 base from J, with 9 bases between. Per germline, CDR1 KGHSH and CDR2 LQKENI. Sequenced input: PBMCs or T cells enriched from blood (not recorded which). The genes are TRBV18 and TRBJ2-2, with D maybe TRBD1 (6 bases). The source is a man aged 60-69 years who had recovered from COVID-19. CDR3 bases: TGTGCCAGCTCACCCCGACAGGTGAACACCGGGGAGCTGTTTTTT. The encoded protein is CASSPRQVNTGELFF. The full variable domain, rest sourced from reference TRBV18 and TRBJ2-2, is NAGVMQNPRHLVRRRGQEARLRCSPMKGHSHVYWYRQLPEEGLKFMVYLQKENIIDESGMPKERFSAEFPKEGPSILRIQQVVRGDSAAYFCASSPRQVNTGELFFGEGSRLTVL.